Detailed here is one T cell receptor (beta chain). This clone was detected once. This clone's antigen is unknown. No base quality values were provided; no much bigger clone lies one nucleotide off. Patients with limited-stage small-cell lung cancer who underwent surgical resection in Hangzhou, China, between about 2008 and 2020 were included as donors. Every donor underwent upfront surgery with no preoperative chemotherapy or radiotherapy, and no donor received immunotherapy either before or after surgery. In the sequenced cohort of roughly 19 patients, every patient was either a smoker or a heavy second-hand smoker. Adjacent normal lung was taken at least 2 cm away from the tumor margin, and two pathologists confirmed by morphology that the adjacent normal lung was free of malignant cells. To characterize heterogeneity of the T cell repertoire, the study applied multi-region TCR-beta sequencing to resected limited-stage small-cell lung cancers and to tumor-adjacent lung tissue. The AllPrep DNA/RNA FFPE Kit (Qiagen) was used to extract genomic DNA from the FFPE tissue.

This entry belongs to a study of T cells and copy number aberrations in small-cell lung cancer (dated by TCRdb to about 2021). With respect to the entire study: To relate T cell metrics to mutations and copy number aberrations, the same tumor regions underwent both TCR repertoire sequencing and whole-exome sequencing. Tumor TCR data existed for around 17 patients, while 11 to 15 patients had TCR data covering both tumor and normal tissue.

CDR1 and CDR2, per the germline V gene, are LGHNA and YNFKEQ. There are 14 amino acids in the CDR3, from cysteine to phenylalanine inclusive. This entry keeps only the CDR3 DNA: 42 bases, framed from base 1. Trimming takes 4 bases from V and 9 bases from J, and the germline ends sit 16 bases apart. General findings and caveats noted by the study authors: A small sample size, resulting from surgical resection being uncommon in small-cell lung cancer, limited the study, and the findings need validation. Tumors had lower T-cell density, richness and clonality than adjacent lung tissue, but the difference in density was not significant. All specimens were formalin-fixed paraffin-embedded tissue, which is known to introduce sequencing artifacts.

The immunoSEQ hsTCRB Kit, with multiplexed V- and J-gene primers, was used to amplify TCR-beta CDR3 regions from genomic DNA. Unique DNA barcodes were added in a second PCR, and the samples were pooled together with one negative control and one positive control. The pooled TCR-beta libraries were sequenced using a 150-cycle paired-end protocol on an Illumina MiSeq. In the source study's methods: Raw sequencing data were processed by Adaptive Biotechnologies into a report with normalized, annotated TCR-beta repertoires. T-cell density was computed as TCR-beta templates normalized to usable DNA, which was estimated by amplifying housekeeping genes. Richness was defined as the count of unique rearrangements, and clonality was defined as 1 minus Pielou's evenness. Not all clones reach the TCRdb copy of this immuneACCESS table, which keeps in-frame sequences only. Checked studies attribute under half of the gap to unresolved V genes and leave the rest unexplained. Clone size and V and J calls were adopted from that table, with D and trimming inferred from the DNA. The sample includes roughly 9,800 clones, with approximately 79% observed a single time. Jointly, the top ten make up roughly 31% of the sample.

This receptor was obtained from a man between 60 and 75 years old with small cell lung cancer. Sequences were obtained from normal tissue next to the tumor. The chain is made from TRBV4-2 and TRBJ2-1; the D gene remains uncertain. The DNA reads TGTGCCAGCAGCCCTTCAGACTGGAGTGGTGAGCAGTTCTTC. This is translated as CASSPSDWSGEQFF.